These 32 T cell receptor beta chains originate from one sample sequenced in a study of control samples from healthy donors and cancer patients. Libraries were prepared by immunoSEQ multiplex PCR; TCRdb keeps only in-frame clonotypes and omits some of them. The sample has 130,000 or so clones; roughly 90% are singletons. Sequencing input: blood. These receptors all come from a woman aged 45-60 years in good health.

The chain uses TRBV5-4 and TRBJ1-1, with TRBD1 matching over 7 bases. V was clipped by 7 bases and J by 1 base; unmatched bases: 4. The CDR3 covers 13 residues. Germline CDR1 is SGHNT and CDR2 is YYREEE (reference sequence). Here the CDR3 reads CASSYRGNTEAFF. The CDR3 DNA follows: TGTGCCAGCTCATACAGGGGGAACACTGAAGCTTTCTTT.

The CDR3 region has the DNA TGTGCCAGCAGCCATACCTCGGGCACCTACAATGAGCAGTTCTTC. Translating it yields CASSHTSGTYNEQFF. V and J are TRBV3-1 (or the pseudogene TRBV3-2) and TRBJ2-1; D is undetermined. Trimming removed 3 bases at V and 2 bases at J, with 11 bases between. Per germline, CDR1 LGHDT and CDR2 YNNKEL (reference sequence). CDR3 length: 15 amino acids.

The V and J genes are TRBV4-1 and TRBJ2-2; D not certain. Germline V gene sequence: CDR1 MGHRA, CDR2 YSYEKL. The V end lost 0 bases, the J end lost 4 bases, and 12 bases lay between the germline ends. CDR3 length: 16 residues. CDR3 protein: CASSQDSPPFTGELFF. The CDR3 nucleotides read TGCGCCAGCAGCCAAGATTCCCCTCCCTTCACCGGGGAGCTGTTTTTT.

This chain links TRBV28 with TRBJ1-1; no reliable D call. Germline CDR1 MDHEN, CDR2 SYDVKM. Trimming left V 2 bases short and J 1 base short, with 8 bases between. The CDR3 covers 14 residues. The CDR3 region has the DNA TGTGCCAGCAGTTTAGGTAGGCAGAACACTGAAGCTTTCTTT. Encoded protein: CASSLGRQNTEAFF.

The J gene is TRBJ1-3, the V gene TRBV6-2 or TRBV6-3, with D uncertain. Trimming removed 6 bases from V and 0 bases from J, with 9 bases in between. The CDR3 loop spans 14 amino acids. Germline CDR1 reads MNHEY; CDR2 reads SVGEGT. The CDR3 here is CASSPDLSGNTIYF. The CDR3, as DNA: TGTGCCAGCAGCCCCGACCTCTCTGGAAACACCATATATTTT.

The rearrangement links TRBV6-6 to TRBJ2-2; TRBD2 matches at 8 bases. The J segment lost 3 bases and the V segment lost 7 bases, leaving 1 base of the junction unmatched. CDR1 and CDR2 from the germline V gene are MNHNY and SVGAGI (reference sequence). The CDR3 spans 13 residues. The CDR3, as DNA: TGTGCCAGCAAACTAGCGGACACCGGGGAGCTGTTTTTT. Translated: CASKLADTGELFF.

The chain joins TRBV5-6 to TRBJ2-2, with TRBD1 identical over 7 bases. Unmatched junction bases numbered 0, after V lost 3 bases and J lost 4 bases. Looked up from germline, CDR1 is SGHDT and CDR2 is YYEEEE. CDR3 length equals 13 residues. The CDR3: CASSWDSTGELFF. CDR3 nucleotides: TGTGCCAGCAGCTGGGACAGCACCGGGGAGCTGTTTTTT.

V usage is TRBV24-1 and J usage is TRBJ2-1, with 9 bases identical to TRBD2. Unmatched junction bases numbered 6, after V lost 7 bases and J lost 6 bases. The CDR3 sequence is 14 residues long. In germline, CDR1 is KGHDR, CDR2 SFDVKD. DNA for the CDR3: TGTGCCACCAGAGGCGGGGGGGCCTCCAATGAGCAGTTCTTC. This encodes CATRGGGASNEQFF.

The CDR3 DNA reads TGTGCCTGGAGTTACGGGAAGAACACCGGGGAGCTGTTTTTT. It translates to CAWSYGKNTGELFF. The chain uses TRBV30 and TRBJ2-2, with a possible D match to TRBD2 (5 bases). This CDR3 has 14 residues. Germline CDR1 and CDR2: GTSNPN and SVGIG (reference sequence). Trimming took 2 bases from V and 1 from J, leaving 8 bases between them.

The genes are TRBV9 and TRBJ1-2, with D hard to call. This CDR3 is built from 16 residues. Germline CDR1 and CDR2: SGDLS and YYNGEE. Deletions cut 3 bases from V and 0 bases from J, with 15 bases between. CDR3 loop: CASSAGITSPNYGYTF. The CDR3, as DNA: TGTGCCAGCAGCGCCGGGATAACTAGCCCTAACTATGGCTACACCTTC.

The chain links TRBV25-1 to TRBJ2-7; D is unclear. The CDR3 is made up of 14 amino acids. The V gene's germline CDR1 is MGHDK and CDR2 SYGVNS. Trimming pared 6 bases from V and 2 bases from J, leaving 14 bases between. DNA for the CDR3: TGTGCCAGCAGCTTAACTATACAGCCCTACGAGCAGTACTTC. This codes for CASSLTIQPYEQYF.

The J gene is TRBJ2-7, the V gene TRBV3-1 (or the pseudogene TRBV3-2); the match to TRBD2 covers 7 bases. This CDR3 is 15 amino acids long. The junction had 9 bases not matched to a gene; V was cut back by 4 bases and J by 3 bases. Germline V gives CDR1 LGHDT, CDR2 YNNKEL (reference sequence). As DNA, the CDR3 is TGTGCCAGCAGCCGCGGGGGTGGGGGAGTCTACGAGCAGTACTTC. Translating it yields CASSRGGGGVYEQYF.

The V call is TRBV15, the J call TRBJ1-5; 8 nucleotides align to TRBD1. In germline, CDR1 is LNHNV, CDR2 YYDKDF (reference sequence). This CDR3 spans 14 amino acids. Losses at the gene ends were 4 bases for V and 6 bases for J; bases not matched to a gene: 5. DNA of the CDR3: TGTGCCACCAGCACAGGACAGGGTGCTCAGCCCCAGCATTTT. This encodes CATSTGQGAQPQHF.

The chain combines TRBV14 with TRBJ2-3; 7 bases are shared with TRBD2. Germline values: CDR1 SGHDN, CDR2 FVKESK. CDR3 length equals 15 residues. Trimming cost V 9 bases and J 6 bases; bases outside gene matches: 15. The CDR3 DNA follows: TGTGCCAGATCCCCACCTGCGGGAGACGGTGATACGCAGTATTTT. This sequence encodes CARSPPAGDGDTQYF.

This chain links TRBV3-1 (or the pseudogene TRBV3-2) with TRBJ1-1; maybe TRBD1 (5 bases). Deletions cut 4 bases from V and 3 bases from J, with 15 bases between. The V gene's germline CDR1 is LGHDT and CDR2 YNNKEL (reference sequence). The CDR3 is 15 amino acids. The CDR3 loop is CASSPQDWGDTEAFF. The CDR3 DNA is TGTGCCAGCAGCCCTCAAGATTGGGGGGACACTGAAGCTTTCTTT.

The chain couples TRBV19 to TRBJ2-2; no firm D call. Germline lookup yields CDR1 LNHDA and CDR2 SQIVND (reference sequence). V was trimmed by 1 base and J by 1 base, leaving 4 bases between them. The CDR3 spans 14 residues. The CDR3, as DNA: TGTGCCAGTAGTATAGGCCTGAACACCGGGGAGCTGTTTTTT. It codes for CASSIGLNTGELFF.

CDR3 DNA: TGCGCCAGCAGCCAAGAGGGGGCCCCTGGAAACACCATATATTTT. It yields the protein CASSQEGAPGNTIYF. This chain connects TRBV4-1 to TRBJ1-3, with D perhaps TRBD1 (6 bases). Germline-derived CDR1 and CDR2 are MGHRA and YSYEKL. The length of the CDR3 is 15 residues. Trimming left V 0 bases short and J 2 bases short, with 8 bases between.

V gene TRBV10-3 combines with J gene TRBJ1-1; D is ambiguous. Germline CDR1 is ENHRY and CDR2 is SYGVKD. Trimming removed 3 bases at V and 11 bases at J, with 13 bases between. This CDR3 comprises 12 residues. In DNA form, the CDR3 reads TGTGCCATCAGTGAAGCGGCTGTTGGGGCTTTCTTT. This encodes CAISEAAVGAFF.

The chain uses TRBV6-6 and TRBJ1-2; D call uncertain. V was cut by 0 bases and J by 3 bases, with 14 bases left in between. Per the germline V gene, CDR1 is MNHNY and CDR2 is SVGAGI (reference sequence). This CDR3 comprises 16 residues. CDR3 loop: CASSYSRTGEDYGYTF. CDR3 coding DNA: TGTGCCAGCAGTTACTCTAGGACGGGTGAAGACTATGGCTACACCTTC.

The genes are TRBV18 and TRBJ1-4; the match to TRBD1 covers 7 bases. CDR1 KGHSH and CDR2 LQKENI come from the germline V gene. The CDR3 extends over 15 amino acids. The junction had 9 bases not matched to a gene; V was cut back by 3 bases and J by 8 bases. The CDR3 reads CASSPWTGPEEKLFF. The CDR3 DNA reads as TGTGCCAGCTCACCCTGGACAGGCCCGGAGGAAAAACTGTTTTTT. Complete variable domain (other parts from reference TRBV18 and TRBJ1-4): NAGVMQNPRHLVRRRGQEARLRCSPMKGHSHVYWYRQLPEEGLKFMVYLQKENIIDESGMPKERFSAEFPKEGPSILRIQQVVRGDSAAYFCASSPWTGPEEKLFFGSGTQLSVL.

The chain uses TRBV28 and TRBJ2-7, with 8 nucleotides matching TRBD1. Per germline, CDR1 MDHEN and CDR2 SYDVKM. After removal of 8 bases from V and 3 bases from J, the junction contained 6 bases not matched to a gene. The length of the CDR3 is 13 residues. This CDR3 reads CASPTGGSYEQYF. As DNA, the CDR3 is TGTGCCAGCCCAACAGGGGGAAGCTACGAGCAGTACTTC.

The rearrangement joins TRBV27 to TRBJ1-1, with 7 positions matching TRBD1. With V trimmed by 5 bases and J by 4 bases, 1 base remained unmatched. This CDR3 region has 12 residues. In germline, CDR1 is MNHEY, CDR2 SMNVEV (reference sequence). CDR3: CASSHRGTEAFF. CDR3 nucleotide sequence: TGTGCCAGCAGTCACAGGGGCACTGAAGCTTTCTTT.

This chain joins TRBV6-2 or TRBV6-3 and TRBJ2-3; 9 bases align to TRBD2. Trimming at V came to 6 bases and at J to 4 bases, leaving 8 bases not matched to a gene. Germline V gene lookup returns CDR1 MNHEY and CDR2 SVGEGT. This CDR3 spans 15 amino acids. In nucleotides, the CDR3 is TGTGCCAGCAGCGTAAGCGGGGGGCCGCCAGATACGCAGTATTTT. This gives the protein CASSVSGGPPDTQYF.

The rearrangement links TRBV25-1 to TRBJ2-1; 8 bases fit TRBD2. The germline V gene encodes CDR1 MGHDK and CDR2 SYGVNS. The V segment lost 1 base and the J segment 4 bases; nucleotides outside the gene matches: 6. The CDR3 loop spans 16 amino acids. The CDR3 here is CASSELGSGMYNEQFF. CDR3 bases: TGTGCCAGCAGTGAATTAGGTAGCGGGATGTACAATGAGCAGTTCTTC.

The chain carries TRBV19 and TRBJ2-3; D call uncertain. The ends were cut back, 5 bases at V and 8 bases at J, with 14 bases in the middle. CDR1 LNHDA and CDR2 SQIVND come from the germline V gene (reference sequence). This CDR3 is built from 13 residues. In nucleotides, the CDR3 is TGTGCCAGTAGTCCCCCCTGGAGCCCTACGCAGTATTTT. Translated: CASSPPWSPTQYF. Using reference TRBV19 and TRBJ2-3 for the parts outside the CDR3, the full variable domain is DGGITQSPKYLFRKEGQNVTLSCEQNLNHDAMYWYRQDPGQGLRLIYYSQIVNDFQKGDIAEGYSVSREKKESFPLTVTSAQKNPTAFYLCASSPPWSPTQYFGPGTRLTVL.

The chain couples TRBV11-2 to TRBJ2-7, with TRBD2 as a possible D gene (5 bases). The CDR3 is 15 residues long. Germline CDR1 reads SGHAT; CDR2 reads FQNNGV. V was cut by 6 bases and J by 0 bases, with 15 bases left in between. CDR3 protein: CASSFGGGISYEQYF. The CDR3 nucleotides are TGTGCCAGCAGTTTCGGAGGTGGGATCTCCTACGAGCAGTACTTC.

The CDR3 sequence: CATSRDGLAGRLNYEQYF. The CDR3 coding sequence is TGTGCCACCAGCAGAGATGGACTAGCGGGGCGGCTCAACTACGAGCAGTACTTC. The chain employs TRBV15 and TRBJ2-7, with 12 bases matching TRBD2. The CDR3 totals 18 residues. CDR1 is LNHNV, CDR2 YYDKDF, per germline (reference sequence). Trimming cost V 0 bases and J 3 bases; bases outside gene matches: 9.

This rearrangement joins TRBV27 to TRBJ1-6, with 7 positions matching TRBD1. V dropped 5 bases and J dropped 5; count of bases not matched to a gene: 9. Germline lookup yields CDR1 MNHEY and CDR2 SMNVEV (reference sequence). This CDR3 has 16 amino acids. The CDR3 loop is CASSQGTAPDNSPLHF. The CDR3 region has the DNA TGTGCCAGCAGTCAAGGGACAGCTCCTGATAATTCACCCCTCCACTTT.

The V and J genes are TRBV13 and TRBJ1-4; possibly TRBD1 for D (5 bases). Trimming left V 5 bases short and J 8 bases short, with 33 bases between. CDR1 and CDR2 (germline): PRHDT, FYEKMQ (reference sequence). The CDR3 contains 20 residues. This CDR3 reads CASSRGLPGRTSPNEEKLFF. DNA for the CDR3: TGTGCCAGCAGCCGGGGACTACCCGGAAGGACGTCCCCCAATGAAGAAAAACTGTTTTTT.

The chain employs TRBV6-1 and TRBJ1-5, with D maybe TRBD1 (6 bases). Germline CDR1 reads MNHNS; CDR2 reads SASEGT. The CDR3 consists of 15 residues. The V gene lost 1 base and the J gene lost 4 bases, with 11 bases spanning the gap. CDR3 loop: CASSEDGGPNQPQHF. CDR3 nucleotide sequence: TGTGCCAGCAGTGAAGATGGGGGGCCTAATCAGCCCCAGCATTTT.

V and J are TRBV14 and TRBJ1-6; D gene unclear. V gave up 5 bases and J gave up 5 bases, with 10 bases separating them. The CDR3 totals 14 residues. Germline V gene data show CDR1 as SGHDN and CDR2 as FVKESK. The CDR3 DNA follows: TGTGCCAGCAGCTACCGGGCGGATAATTCACCCCTCCACTTT. It specifies CASSYRADNSPLHF. Based on the CDR3 plus reference TRBV14 and TRBJ1-6, the full variable domain is EAGVTQFPSHSVIEKGQTVTLRCDPISGHDNLYWYRRVMGKEIKFLLHFVKESKQDESGMPNNRFLAERTGGTYSTLKVQPAELEDSGVYFCASSYRADNSPLHFGNGTRLTVT.

Details on this clone: One end of the junction does not line up with germline, which may come from a read error. This chain links TRBV19 with TRBJ1-2; D not certain. The V gene's germline CDR1 is LNHDA and CDR2 SQIVND (reference sequence). This CDR3 has 12 amino acids. For the CDR3, the DNA is TGTACCAGTAGTCCAGCTAACTATGGCTACACCTTC. This gives the protein CTSSPANYGYTF.